The T cell receptor (beta chain) described here comes from a study of cytomegalovirus exposure and HLA in healthy donors. Study overall: There were 70 million to 95 million unique TCRs (from HLA-typed donors) in an early data release.

CDR1 is SEHNR, CDR2 FQNEAQ, per germline (reference sequence). This CDR3 contains 17 residues. The V and J ends lost 5 bases and 1 base, in that order; junction bases with no gene match: 11. The PCR had 60 Vbeta and 13 Jbeta primers. Profiled with immunoSEQ multiplex PCR; TCRdb holds only in-frame clones, not every one. Listed are 55,000 to 70,000 clones; roughly 2.3% falls within the top ten. This TCR derives from a female donor in good health and CMV-seropositive. Specimen: PBMCs. The V and J genes are TRBV7-9 and TRBJ1-5; 7 bases are shared with TRBD1. As DNA, the CDR3 is TGTGCCAGCAGCCCCGAGACAGGGTCGGTAAGCAATCAGCCCCAGCATTTT. Amino acid sequence: CASSPETGSVSNQPQHF.